This paragraph covers one TCR beta chain sequence. Its antigen is not identified. V shed 4 bases and J 4 bases; nucleotides not matched to a gene: 9. CDR3 size: 15 residues. The germline V gene has CDR1 SGHRS and CDR2 YFSETQ. The sample comes from a study of cytomegalovirus exposure and HLA in healthy donors. Overall study context: Both the approximately 130 validation repertoires and the roughly 620 first-cohort repertoires used the same platform, as reported by a later analysis. Findings and limits, study-wide: According to reports, the classifier identified cytomegalovirus status with high specificity and sensitivity. The study listed roughly 160 cytomegalovirus-associated TCR beta chains.

Measured with immunoSEQ multiplex PCR; TCRdb has only the in-frame clones, and not every one. The data show roughly 60,000 clones, around nine tenths seen once. The receptor was derived from a woman between 25 and 40 years old in good health and CMV-seronegative. This chain links TRBV5-1 with TRBJ2-5; 8 bases map to TRBD1. Sequencing was performed on PBMCs. The CDR3 is CASSLYSGTGETQYF. The CDR3 DNA follows: TGCGCCAGCAGCCTTTACTCGGGGACAGGAGAGACCCAGTACTTC.